Given below is one T cell receptor beta chain in context. This clonotype was seen just once. Its antigen specificity is not known. Base qualities are not at hand, and no much larger clone is one base apart. Just one read gives weak support. This sample is part of a study of blood T cells in healthy people across ages (dated by TCRdb to the mid-2010s). At the level of the whole study: In model experiments, roughly one uniquely barcoded TCR beta cDNA molecule per two T cells was captured by template switching. Using deep sequencing normalized with unique cDNA molecular identifiers, the study measured how TCR beta repertoire diversity changes with age. Four age groups were formed from the donors: young (average approximately 17 years), middle-aged (approximately 39), aged (approximately 60) and long-lived (82). To avoid experimental bias, donors of different ages were spread randomly across the sequencing lanes. Two additional independent replicas of 1 million unique cDNA reads from the same blood draw were analyzed for two donors (one aged 18 to 30 and one aged 80 or older).

What the authors observed across the whole study: The long-lived group showed more naive CD4+ T cells, fewer expanded clones and increased TCR diversity than the aged group, suggesting age selection. Because the CMV infection status of the donors was unknown, age-related changes in expanded clonotypes may potentially have been confounded. Observed TCR beta diversity correlated strongly with the percentage of naive T cells measured by flow cytometry. Estimates of total diversity from one million sequenced T cells were regarded as lower bounds and underestimates. Observed TCR beta diversity per million T cells fell roughly linearly with age, and a significant reduction was already apparent by age around 44. Bulk unsorted PBMC profiling prevented conclusive comparison of naive and antigen-experienced compartments.

The roughly 42 donors, aged roughly 6 to 90 years, were systemically healthy Caucasian individuals from Russia. Each donor gave around 9.5 milliliters of peripheral blood, collected into EDTA-treated Vacutainer tubes. Ficoll-Paque density-gradient centrifugation was used to isolate PBMCs, with at least 6.5 million obtained per sample. Trizol reagent was used to extract total RNA from the PBMCs, yielding at least 5.5 micrograms per sample. Naive CD45RAhigh/CD27high T cell percentages were measured by flow cytometry on a PBMC aliquot from every donor. Library method: 5' RACE. The sample was run on an Illumina HiSeq 2500. A second PCR of about 6 to 12 cycles was run with a J-beta primer mix and a sample-barcoded 5' primer. A template-switch 5' adaptor carrying 12 random nucleotides introduced a unique molecular identifier onto each TCR beta cDNA molecule. Each sample yielded at least 3 million CDR3-containing paired-end reads. The Mint cDNA synthesis kit, primed by a TRBC-specific oligonucleotide, was used to synthesize first-strand cDNA from all RNA. All cDNA was treated with uracil-DNA glycosylase and then went through a first 18-cycle PCR with the universal primers M1SS and BC2_uni_R. The source study handled its data this way. Normalization of each sample was performed by random selection of 1 million high-quality reads, each carrying a distinct molecular identifier. Reads sharing molecular identifiers were discarded rather than binned into consensus sequences. MiTCR, set to a Q25 quality threshold and the strictest error-elimination algorithm, was used for CDR3 identification, clonotype clustering and error correction. A nonparametric unseen species model with Euler transformation was used to estimate a lower bound on total TCR beta diversity. TCRdb redid the processing of the public reads, applying fastp at Q25 and MiXCR, and retained in-frame beta chains. Rows with one shared CDR3 protein collapse into an entry with the most common genes and DNA. TCRdb assigned the V and J calls; the authors' analysis was not used. The sample table shows around 1.7 million distinct CDR3 sequences, and about 30% are seen once. Jointly, the top ten make up 7.7% of the sample.

This TCR came from a woman aged 25 to 39 in good health. The sequenced material came from blood.

This receptor has the CDR3 CASSQGGGRTGELFF. The sequence in DNA is TGCGCCAGCAGCCAGGGGGGAGGGCGCACCGGGGAGCTGTTTTTT. The rearrangement combines TRBV4-3 with TRBJ2-2, with TRBD2 identical over 7 junction bases. Including the terminal cysteine and phenylalanine, the CDR3 comprises 15 residues. This entry keeps only the CDR3 DNA: 45 bases, framed from base 1. After removal of 3 bases from V and 4 bases from J, the junction retains 5 bases not matched to a gene. The germline V gene supplies CDR1 LGHNA and CDR2 YSLEER.